Below, 24 T cell receptor beta chains from the same sample are listed, as sequenced in a study of low-dose radiotherapy and immunotherapy resistance in tumors (dated by TCRdb to between 2022 and 2023). Read against the paper, the sample's time point label means: after trial treatment. The treatment or condition label, read with the paper, signifies: LDRT plus nivolumab, ipilimumab, low-dose cyclophosphamide and aspirin (RACIN trial). The sequencer listed for this sample is Illumina HiSeq 2500. To make first-strand cDNA, Superscript III was used along with a set of TRAV- and TRBV-specific primers so that both the TCRalpha and TCRbeta chains were covered. TCRs were amplified for around 20 PCR cycles with Phusion, using a constant-region primer paired with the adapter attached to the V primers. TCRdb took the public reads, trimmed them with fastp at Q25, ran MiXCR for clone calling and kept in-frame beta chains. Rows are unified per CDR3 protein, each entry keeping the most common DNA and genes. For this sample the table gives tens of thousands of distinct CDR3 sequences, of which under 25% were detected only once. The ten biggest clones cover 9.5% to 15% of the sample.

The material sequenced was PBMCs, taken after low-dose radiotherapy plus immunotherapy. Receptors were obtained from a female donor with ovarian cancer.

This clonotype showed up many times. The CDR3 loop is CASSPGINNEQFF. Here the CDR3 DNA reads TGTGCCAGCAGTCCGGGTATTAACAATGAGCAGTTCTTC. The V and J genes are TRBV12-3 or TRBV12-4 and TRBJ2-1; D unresolved. The ends were cut back, 5 bases at V and 5 bases at J, with 10 bases in the middle. The CDR3 consists of 13 residues.

Ten or more counts support this clonotype. The J gene is TRBJ1-2, the V gene TRBV4-3, with D possibly matching TRBD1 (5 bases). Germline CDR1 reads LGHNA; CDR2 reads YSLEER. CDR3 length equals 15 residues. Trimming removed 0 bases at V and 8 bases at J, with 16 bases between. This CDR3 reads CASSQEGPGGRGYTF. For the CDR3, the DNA is TGCGCCAGCAGCCAAGAGGGCCCTGGGGGTAGAGGCTACACCTTC.

This clonotype was counted many times. The chain couples TRBV29-1 to TRBJ1-1; D gene uncertain. Germline V gives CDR1 SQVTM, CDR2 ANQGSEA. The V gene lost 2 bases and the J gene lost 7 bases, with 8 bases spanning the gap. The CDR3 has 11 amino acids. The CDR3 protein is CSVERVREAFF. The CDR3, as DNA: TGCAGCGTTGAAAGGGTACGTGAAGCTTTCTTT.

This clonotype was observed at least ten times. The rearrangement uses TRBV9 and TRBJ1-6; D not resolved. The CDR3 runs 13 residues. Germline assignment: CDR1 SGDLS and CDR2 YYNGEE. V dropped 0 bases and J dropped 10 bases, with 8 bases sitting between them. CDR3 sequence: CASSVDTGSPLHF. CDR3 bases: TGTGCCAGCAGCGTAGACACCGGATCACCCCTCCACTTT. The whole variable domain, filled in from reference TRBV9 and TRBJ1-6, reads DSGVTQTPKHLITATGQRVTLRCSPRSGDLSVYWYQQSLDQGLQFLIQYYNGEERAKGNILERFSAQQFPDLHSELNLSSLELGDSALYFCASSVDTGSPLHFGNGTRLTVT.

As regards this clonotype: With only one base between it and a far larger clone, this is likely a read error. This chain uses TRBV6-2 or TRBV6-3 with TRBJ2-5, with 9 bases that match TRBD2. The trim removed 9 bases at V and 11 bases at J, leaving 13 bases unmatched. The CDR3 has 13 residues. Germline V CDR1 and CDR2: MNHEY, SVGEGT. The CDR3 reads CARSSGMGNEQYF. As DNA, the CDR3 is TGTGCCAGATCTAGCGGGATGGGTAATGAGCAGTACTTC.

This clonotype was seen repeatedly, ten times or more. The rearrangement joins TRBV29-1 to TRBJ2-2, with a tentative D call TRBD1 (6 bases). The CDR3 runs 15 residues. Germline CDR1 and CDR2: SQVTM and ANQGSEA. Trimming took off 6 bases at V and 0 bases at J, with 14 bases between the two ends. The CDR3 bases are TGCAGCGTAACGGGGACACCCGCGAACACCGGGGAGCTGTTTTTT. Its protein is CSVTGTPANTGELFF.

The chain is built from TRBV6-8 and TRBJ2-3; weak D call: TRBD2 (5 bases). This CDR3 is built from 16 residues. CDR1 MNHGY and CDR2 SAAAGT come from the germline V gene. V lost 6 bases, J lost 1 base, and 17 bases lay in between. The CDR3: CASSPPPGWGTDTQYF. The CDR3 nucleotides read TGTGCCAGCAGCCCTCCCCCGGGGTGGGGCACAGATACGCAGTATTTT.

The table lists this clonotype with many counts. This sequence joins TRBV6-6 and TRBJ2-3; TRBD2 matches 9 bases. The trim removed 7 bases at V and 1 base at J, leaving 9 bases unmatched. Looked up from germline, CDR1 is MNHNY and CDR2 is SVGAGI (reference sequence). The CDR3 length is 16 residues. In DNA form, the CDR3 reads TGTGCCAGCACCCGTCTCGAGCGGGGGGGCACAGATACGCAGTATTTT. This encodes CASTRLERGGTDTQYF.

Ten or more counts support this clonotype. The chain carries TRBV2 and TRBJ2-2, with 7 bases identical to TRBD2. The CDR3 runs 14 residues. Trimming removed 7 bases from V and 5 bases from J; junction bases left unmatched: 7. From germline, CDR1 is SNHLY and CDR2 FYNNEI. The CDR3 DNA reads as TGTGCCAGCACGTTAGGCGGGGGAACCGGGGAGCTGTTTTTT. Encoded protein: CASTLGGGTGELFF.

This clonotype has more than one count but fewer than ten. The genes are TRBV28 and TRBJ2-5; D remains ambiguous. Germline V lookup: CDR1 MDHEN, CDR2 SYDVKM. V lost 3 bases, J lost 2 bases, and 7 bases lay in between. The CDR3 is 13 amino acids. Written as DNA, the CDR3 is TGTGCCAGCAGTTTTGTGGGGCAAGAGACCCAGTACTTC. Protein product: CASSFVGQETQYF.

This clonotype was detected ten times or more. The V and J genes are TRBV6-2 or TRBV6-3 and TRBJ2-7; 7 bases line up with TRBD1. The CDR3 loop spans 13 amino acids. In germline, CDR1 is MNHEY, CDR2 SVGEGT. Trimming cost V 4 bases and J 2 bases; bases outside gene matches: 2. The CDR3 coding sequence is TGTGCCAGCAGTTTTGACAGGGCCTACGAGCAGTACTTC. It yields the protein CASSFDRAYEQYF.

This clonotype was seen many times. CDR3 nucleotide sequence: TGTGCCAGCAGACCACAGGGAAATAACACCGGGGAGCTGTTTTTT. Its protein is CASRPQGNNTGELFF. This sequence joins TRBV12-3 or TRBV12-4 and TRBJ2-2; D may be TRBD1 (6 bases). The CDR3 contains 15 residues. V dropped 6 bases and J dropped 2 bases, with 13 bases sitting between them.

This clonotype was counted a few times. The V gene is TRBV7-9, the J gene TRBJ1-6; tentative D call: TRBD1 (5 bases). Germline V CDR1 and CDR2: SEHNR, FQNEAQ (reference sequence). CDR3 length: 17 amino acids. Trimming shortened V by 8 bases and J by 2 bases, and 19 bases separated the two germline ends. The CDR3 nucleotides read TGTGCCAGCGGCCCCGGCGGGGGGGGGACCTATAATTCACCCCTCCACTTT. Its translation: CASGPGGGGTYNSPLHF.

Many counts were recorded for this clonotype. The chain carries TRBV28 and TRBJ1-6; TRBD1 aligns across 7 bases. This CDR3 is 14 amino acids long. CDR1 is MDHEN and CDR2 is SYDVKM in the germline V gene. The trim removed 3 bases at V and 6 bases at J, leaving 2 bases unmatched. CDR3 loop: CASSFNRGNSPLHF. The CDR3 DNA reads TGTGCCAGCAGTTTTAACAGGGGTAATTCACCCCTCCACTTT.

Of note for this clonotype: A far larger clone is only one base removed, so a read error is likely. This chain connects TRBV6-2 or TRBV6-3 to TRBJ2-7; no clear D. The germline V gene has CDR1 MNHEY and CDR2 SVGEGT. Trimming removed 5 bases from V and 6 bases from J, with 14 bases in between. The CDR3 totals 13 residues. As DNA, the CDR3 is TGTGCCAGCAGTGATGGTGGGTACGGCGAGCAGTACTTC. Translation: CASSDGGYGEQYF.

This clonotype was seen repeatedly, ten times or more. The chain joins TRBV28 to TRBJ2-1; D is perhaps TRBD1 or TRBD2 (5 bases each). CDR3 length: 17 amino acids. Germline CDR1 reads MDHEN; CDR2 reads SYDVKM. The ends were cut back, 5 bases at V and 0 bases at J, with 17 bases in the middle. The CDR3 protein is CASSQAGTVSSYNEQFF. The CDR3, as DNA: TGTGCCAGCAGTCAAGCCGGGACGGTTAGCTCCTACAATGAGCAGTTCTTC.

V gene TRBV13 combines with J gene TRBJ2-1; TRBD1 aligns across 7 bases. This CDR3 comprises 16 residues. Germline CDR1 is PRHDT and CDR2 is FYEKMQ (reference sequence). V trimming: 5 bases; J trimming: 2 bases; junction bases outside the gene matches: 9. CDR3 amino acids: CASSQVKGQPYNEQFF. Here the CDR3 DNA reads TGTGCCAGCAGCCAAGTAAAGGGACAGCCCTACAATGAGCAGTTCTTC. Using reference TRBV13 and TRBJ2-1 for the parts outside the CDR3, the full variable domain is AAGVIQSPRHLIKEKRETATLKCYPIPRHDTVYWYQQGPGQDPQFLISFYEKMQSDKGSIPDRFSAQQFSDYHSELNMSSLELGDSALYFCASSQVKGQPYNEQFFGPGTRLTVL.

This clonotype was counted many times. This chain uses TRBV5-1 with TRBJ2-5, with 9 bases identical to TRBD2. The CDR3 spans 16 residues. V was pared by 2 bases and J by 4 bases, with 9 bases of the junction left unmatched. Germline loops: CDR1 SGHRS, CDR2 YFSETQ. In DNA, the CDR3 is TGCGCCAGCAGCTTCGACGCAGCGGGGGGAGGAGAGACCCAGTACTTC. It codes for CASSFDAAGGGETQYF.

The sample holds many counts of this clonotype. V usage is TRBV7-2 and J usage is TRBJ2-1; tentative D call: TRBD1 (5 bases). Germline V gene data show CDR1 as SGHTA and CDR2 as FQGNSA. This CDR3 has 17 residues. The V end lost 1 base, the J end lost 6 bases, and 19 bases lay between the germline ends. The CDR3 region is CASSLDLGRVDVNEQFF. The CDR3 DNA reads TGTGCCAGCAGCTTAGACCTCGGCAGGGTAGATGTCAATGAGCAGTTCTTC.

There are many counts of this clonotype. J is TRBJ1-2 and V is TRBV4-3; D uncertain. The V end was cut by 4 bases, the J end by 6 bases, with 15 bases between. The CDR3 runs to 14 residues. The V gene's germline CDR1 is LGHNA and CDR2 YSLEER. CDR3 protein: CASSRQTAYNGYTF. CDR3 DNA: TGCGCCAGCAGCCGCCAGACTGCTTACAATGGCTACACCTTC.

This clonotype appeared many times. This chain uses TRBV12-3 or TRBV12-4 with TRBJ1-5; a weak D match, TRBD1 (6 bases). The CDR3 contains 15 residues. Trimming removed 3 bases from V and 6 bases from J, with 15 bases in between. CDR3 amino acids: CASSFGAGAGQPQHF. DNA of the CDR3: TGTGCCAGCAGTTTCGGTGCGGGGGCGGGTCAGCCCCAGCATTTT.

In its sample, this clonotype was seen many times. The chain has TRBV18 and TRBJ1-4; the match to TRBD1 covers 7 bases. V dropped 3 bases and J dropped 12; count of bases not matched to a gene: 13. In germline, CDR1 is KGHSH, CDR2 LQKENI. CDR3 size: 15 residues. CDR3 amino acids: CASSPGDRASLELFF. The CDR3 nucleotides are TGTGCCAGCTCACCCGGAGACAGGGCCAGTTTGGAACTGTTTTTT.

This clonotype has only one observation. A far larger clone is one base from this, pointing to a likely read error. V usage is TRBV27 and J usage is TRBJ2-7, with D unresolved. The CDR3 runs 11 residues. Germline-derived CDR1 and CDR2 are MNHEY and SMNVEV (reference sequence). V was trimmed by 10 bases and J by 7 bases, leaving 14 bases between them. CDR3 nucleotides: TGTGCCACCAGCGTTTTCGATGAGCAGTACTTC. Translated, it gives CATSVFDEQYF.

This clonotype has ten or more counts. The genes are TRBV5-1 and TRBJ2-3, with D possibly TRBD1 on 5 matching bases. Between the trimmed V and J ends, which lost 4 bases and 6 bases, there was a span of 21 bases. The CDR3 consists of 16 residues. Germline assignment: CDR1 SGHRS and CDR2 YFSETQ. CDR3 amino acids: CASSGARGAAGDTQYF. The DNA of the CDR3 is TGCGCCAGCAGCGGCGCACGCGGAGCCGCAGGGGATACGCAGTATTTT.